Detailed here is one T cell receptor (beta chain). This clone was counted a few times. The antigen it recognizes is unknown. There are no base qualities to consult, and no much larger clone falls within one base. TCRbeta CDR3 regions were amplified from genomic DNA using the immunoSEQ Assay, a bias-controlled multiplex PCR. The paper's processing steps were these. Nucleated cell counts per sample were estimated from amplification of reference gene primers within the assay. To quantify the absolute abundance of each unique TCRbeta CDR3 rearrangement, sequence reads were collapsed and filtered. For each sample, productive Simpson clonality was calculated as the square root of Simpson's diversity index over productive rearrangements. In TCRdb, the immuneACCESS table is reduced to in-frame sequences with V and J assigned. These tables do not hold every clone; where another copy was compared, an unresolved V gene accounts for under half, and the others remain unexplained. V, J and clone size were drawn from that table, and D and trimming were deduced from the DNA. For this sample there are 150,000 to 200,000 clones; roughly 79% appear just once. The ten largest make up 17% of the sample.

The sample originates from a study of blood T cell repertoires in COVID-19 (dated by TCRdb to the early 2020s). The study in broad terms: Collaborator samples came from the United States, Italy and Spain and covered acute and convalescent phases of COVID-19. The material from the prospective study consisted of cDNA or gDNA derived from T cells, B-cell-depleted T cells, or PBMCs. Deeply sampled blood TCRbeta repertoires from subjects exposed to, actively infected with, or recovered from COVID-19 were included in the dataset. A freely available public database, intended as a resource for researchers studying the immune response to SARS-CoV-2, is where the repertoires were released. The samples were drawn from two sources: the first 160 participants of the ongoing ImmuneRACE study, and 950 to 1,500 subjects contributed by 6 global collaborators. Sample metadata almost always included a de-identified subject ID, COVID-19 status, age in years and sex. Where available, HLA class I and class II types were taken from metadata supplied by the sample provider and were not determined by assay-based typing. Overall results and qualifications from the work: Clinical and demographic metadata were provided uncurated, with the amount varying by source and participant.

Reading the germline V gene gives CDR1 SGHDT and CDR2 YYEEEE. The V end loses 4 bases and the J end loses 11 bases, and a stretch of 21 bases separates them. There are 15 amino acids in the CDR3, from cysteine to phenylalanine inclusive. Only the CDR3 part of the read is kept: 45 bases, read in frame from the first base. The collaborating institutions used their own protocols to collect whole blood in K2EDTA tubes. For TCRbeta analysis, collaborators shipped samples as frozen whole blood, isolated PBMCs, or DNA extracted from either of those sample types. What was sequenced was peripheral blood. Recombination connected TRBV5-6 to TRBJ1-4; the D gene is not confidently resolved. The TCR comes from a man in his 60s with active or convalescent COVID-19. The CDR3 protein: CASSPRVDNSGKLFF. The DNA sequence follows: TGTGCCAGCAGCCCGAGGGTTGACAATTCGGGGAAACTGTTTTTT.